Listed below are T cell receptor beta chains from one sample, sequenced in a study of blood T cell repertoires in COVID-19. Here immunoSEQ multiplex PCR was the method, and the copy in TCRdb shows in-frame clones only, minus some. The sample contains some 250,000 clones, approximately 86% of which appear only once. What was sequenced was peripheral blood. These receptors all come from a woman aged 18-35 years with acute or convalescent COVID-19. The CDR3 runs from the conserved cysteine through the conserved F or W. D genes are given only for firm matches. Clone sizes are given selectively: once, few, many, or a class where the clone is expanded.

NA | TRBD2 | TRBV13 | CASSSSGGETQYF
NA | TRBD1 | TRBV6-5 | CASSYSPGTVSYEQYF
NA | NA | TRBV5-5 | CASSPLANLREQYF
few | TRBD2 | TRBV7-9 | CASSSLAGGFLGHEQFF
NA | TRBD2 | TRBV27 | CASSGGGLSTDTQYF
NA | TRBD2 | TRBV7-2 | CASSLVSGGAKNIQYF
NA | NA | TRBV12-3/TRBV12-4 | CASSLSDEQYF
NA | TRBD2 | TRBV13 | CASEFRGSGTGELFF
NA | NA | TRBV7-9 | CASSPRGTYEQYF
NA | NA | TRBV4-2 | CASSQDRVAAYNEQFF
NA | TRBD1 | TRBV2 | CASSESQGANSPLHF
few | TRBD1 | TRBV19 | CASSSTGGLYGYTF
NA | TRBD1 | TRBV6-1 | CASSEIPGTVYQETQYF
NA | NA | TRBV5-1 | CASSPGEEKLFF
NA | NA | TRBV30 | CAWSVSRYEQYF
NA | TRBD2 | TRBV7-2 | CASSLGGLAGLNEQFF
NA | TRBD1 | TRBV28 | CASSLPQDRYQHF
NA | NA | TRBV11-2 | CASSRDYRYEQYF
NA | TRBD1 | TRBV5-8 | CASSRNRGRDQPQHF
NA | NA | TRBV6-2/TRBV6-3 | CASSQPNRGLAKNIQYF
NA | NA | TRBV11-3 | CASSFSGNTEAFF
NA | NA | TRBV3-1/TRBV3-2 | CASSQGRSGGYTF
NA | NA | TRBV11-2 | CASSLGTAGPYEQYF
NA | TRBD1 | TRBV4-1 | CASSQGDRGLQPQHF
NA | TRBD1 | TRBV7-9 | CASSSRGDEAFF
NA | NA | TRBV28 | CASRPSVGGGDYVEQYF
NA | NA | TRBV19 | CASAKDGVSYEQYF
NA | NA | TRBV6-2/TRBV6-3 | CASSYRPGPPYEQYF